The 21 T cell receptor beta chains below all came from one sample that was sequenced in a study of T cell repertoires in cytomegalovirus infection. Which antigens these TCRs recognize remains unknown. One entry per CDR3 protein, called by TCRdb with MiXCR from the reads. The sample contains about 500,000 distinct CDR3 sequences, about 33% of which appear only once. This material consisted of cultured PBMCs, taken from culture after CMV antigen stimulation. The receptors were gathered from a human donor in good health (CMV status not recorded). Some clones in this sample may be carry-over from other donors' samples.

The chain combines TRBV20-1 with TRBJ2-7; D gene ambiguous. The CDR3 contains 12 residues. Trimming removed 3 bases at V and 3 bases at J, with 9 bases between. Per germline, CDR1 DFQATT and CDR2 SNEGSKA (reference sequence). CDR3 protein: CSASAPLYEQYF. The CDR3 DNA follows: TGCAGTGCTAGTGCACCGCTCTACGAGCAGTACTTC.

This clonotype was recorded many times. The rearrangement uses TRBV12-3 or TRBV12-4 and TRBJ1-5; D gene unclear. The CDR3 spans 13 residues. Trimming removed 6 bases from V and 1 base from J, with 7 bases in between. Written as DNA, the CDR3 is TGTGCCAGCAGCTTAAGGAGCAATCAGCCCCAGCATTTT. This gives the protein CASSLRSNQPQHF.

The rearrangement uses TRBV7-2 and TRBJ2-7; 9 bases agree with TRBD1. This CDR3 spans 16 amino acids. V shed 1 base and J 2 bases; nucleotides not matched to a gene: 6. Germline values: CDR1 SGHTA, CDR2 FQGNSA. CDR3 sequence reads: CASSLEFRQGAYEQYF. DNA of the CDR3: TGTGCCAGCAGCTTAGAATTTAGACAGGGGGCCTACGAGCAGTACTTC.

The chain has TRBV4-3 and TRBJ2-3, with D possibly being TRBD2 (6 bases). The CDR3 runs to 15 residues. V was cut by 0 bases and J by 8 bases, with 15 bases left in between. The germline V gene encodes CDR1 LGHNA and CDR2 YSLEER. In DNA, the CDR3 is TGCGCCAGCAGCCAAGACCGTACCGGGGGTAGTACGCAGTATTTT. Encoded protein: CASSQDRTGGSTQYF.

The J gene is TRBJ2-7, the V gene TRBV6-2 or TRBV6-3, with 11 bases aligning to TRBD2. V trimming: 4 bases; J trimming: 6 bases; junction bases outside the gene matches: 8. The germline V gene encodes CDR1 MNHEY and CDR2 SVGEGT. This CDR3 has 15 amino acids. CDR3 in DNA: TGTGCCAGCAGTTTCATAGCGGGAGGGCGGCGCGAGCAGTACTTC. Its protein product is CASSFIAGGRREQYF.

The chain couples TRBV7-3 to TRBJ2-2, with 8 bases that match TRBD1. Germline V CDR1 and CDR2: SGHTA, FQGTGA. The CDR3 length is 15 residues. V dropped 6 bases and J dropped 7; count of bases not matched to a gene: 10. DNA of the CDR3: TGTGCCAGCAGGGAAAAGACAGGGGTTAGCGGGGAGCTGTTTTTT. It encodes CASREKTGVSGELFF.

This clonotype was found once. The chain combines TRBV7-9 with TRBJ2-7, with unresolved D. V lost 7 bases and J lost 3, with 10 bases in between. This CDR3 comprises 12 residues. Germline V lookup: CDR1 SEHNR, CDR2 FQNEAQ (reference sequence). The CDR3: CASNSHGYEQYF. The CDR3 DNA sequence: TGTGCCAGCAACAGTCACGGCTACGAGCAGTACTTC.

This chain links TRBV4-1 with TRBJ2-3; 10 nucleotides line up with TRBD2. This CDR3 has 17 amino acids. V lost 1 base, J lost 3 bases, and 7 bases stayed unmatched. Germline values: CDR1 MGHRA, CDR2 YSYEKL. In nucleotides, the CDR3 is TGCGCCAGCAGCCAAGCGGGACTAGCGATTGGGACAGATACGCAGTATTTT. Amino acid sequence: CASSQAGLAIGTDTQYF.

The table lists this clonotype with many counts. CDR3 coding DNA: TGTGCCAGCGGGAGGGGGGAATCGATTGAGCAGTTCTTC. Amino acid sequence: CASGRGESIEQFF. The chain employs TRBV7-2 and TRBJ2-1; D perhaps matches TRBD2 (7 bases). V was clipped by 8 bases and J by 9 bases, with 17 bases between them. Looked up from germline, CDR1 is SGHTA and CDR2 is FQGNSA. The CDR3 has 13 amino acids. The variable domain in full, completed from reference TRBV7-2 and TRBJ2-1, reads GAGVSQSPSNKVTEKGKDVELRCDPISGHTALYWYRQSLGQGLEFLIYFQGNSAPDKSGLPSDRFSAERTGGSVSTLTIQRTQQEDSAVYLCASGRGESIEQFFGPGTRLTVL.

This clonotype was picked up a small number of times. The J gene is TRBJ1-6, the V gene TRBV6-2 or TRBV6-3; 7 bases fit TRBD1. V gave up 8 bases and J gave up 0 bases; unmatched junction bases: 13. The germline CDR1 and CDR2 sequences are MNHEY and SVGEGT. The CDR3 is 18 residues long. The CDR3 region has the DNA TGTGCCAGCGGCGAGGGACAGAGAAAAAGCTCCTATAATTCACCCCTCCACTTT. Protein sequence: CASGEGQRKSSYNSPLHF.

This chain links TRBV5-4 with TRBJ1-1; 7 bases are a match to TRBD1. This CDR3 spans 13 amino acids. Germline V CDR1 and CDR2: SGHNT, YYREEE (reference sequence). V was clipped by 3 bases and J by 7 bases; unmatched bases: 6. In DNA form, the CDR3 reads TGTGCCAGCAGCTCAGGGGGGAAATTTGAAGCTTTCTTT. This gives the protein CASSSGGKFEAFF.

The chain couples TRBV23-1 to TRBJ1-1; D uncertain. TRBV23-1 is an ORF, and what it does is uncertain. The CDR3 sequence is 12 residues long. Between the trimmed V and J ends, which lost 5 bases and 4 bases, there was a span of 8 bases. As DNA, the CDR3 is TGCGCCAGCAGTAGTCCCTCCACTGAAGCTTTCTTT. Protein: CASSSPSTEAFF.

The table lists this clonotype with many counts. The chain employs TRBV20-1 and TRBJ1-5; maybe TRBD1 (5 bases). The CDR3 runs to 13 residues. The germline V gene has CDR1 DFQATT and CDR2 SNEGSKA (reference sequence). CDR3 protein: CILGWGDNQPQHF. The CDR3 DNA sequence: TGCATCCTCGGTTGGGGGGACAATCAGCCCCAGCATTTT.

This rearrangement joins TRBV6-2 or TRBV6-3 to TRBJ2-7, with 7 bases that match TRBD1. Germline V gene data show CDR1 as MNHEY and CDR2 as SVGEGT. With V trimmed by 11 bases and J by 7 bases, 14 bases remained unmatched. This CDR3 contains 13 residues. The CDR3 loop reads CASTTGDLGEQYV. The CDR3 nucleotides are TGTGCCTCAACAACAGGGGATCTAGGGGAGCAGTACGTC.

V gene TRBV6-6 combines with J gene TRBJ2-7; 8 bases align to TRBD2. Per germline, CDR1 MNHNY and CDR2 SVGAGI (reference sequence). CDR3 size: 16 residues. After removal of 7 bases from V and 0 bases from J, the junction contained 11 bases not matched to a gene. CDR3 DNA sequence: TGTGCCAGCAACCCCGGGAGGGTGTCAGACTCCTACGAGCAGTACGTC. As protein: CASNPGRVSDSYEQYV.

This clonotype occurred once. V gene TRBV19 combines with J gene TRBJ2-3, with 8 bases fitting TRBD1. The CDR3 consists of 15 residues. Per germline, CDR1 LNHDA and CDR2 SQIVND (reference sequence). The junction had 8 bases not matched to a gene; V was cut back by 7 bases and J by 2 bases. The DNA of the CDR3 is TGTGCCAGTAAGGCCGCGGGACAGGTCACAGATACGCAGTATTTT. Residues: CASKAAGQVTDTQYF.

The chain combines TRBV6-8 with TRBJ1-1; D is perhaps TRBD1 (5 bases). The CDR3 is 17 residues long. Germline values: CDR1 MNHGY, CDR2 SAAAGT. V was trimmed by 5 bases and J by 11 bases, leaving 30 bases between them. DNA of the CDR3: TGTGCCAGCAGTCCCCCGGGGGATGGGACGGCCCGGGTGCGCGCTTTCTTT. This codes for CASSPPGDGTARVRAFF.

This clonotype has more than one count but fewer than ten. A much larger clone is a single base away; this may be a read error. The chain couples TRBV6-6 to TRBJ2-7; weak D call: TRBD2 (5 bases). Looked up from germline, CDR1 is MNHNY and CDR2 is SVGAGI (reference sequence). CDR3 size: 13 residues. The CDR3 spells CASSYAGFYEQCV. The CDR3 DNA sequence: TGTGCCAGCAGTTACGCGGGTTTCTACGAGCAGTGCGTC.

This chain connects TRBV5-6 to TRBJ1-2; tentatively, D is TRBD1 (5 bases). CDR1 SGHDT and CDR2 YYEEEE come from the germline V gene. The V and J ends lost 4 bases and 6 bases respectively, with 34 bases between them. The CDR3 is made up of 20 amino acids. The CDR3 spells CASSAESPSYTRDGVDGYTF. The CDR3 DNA sequence: TGTGCCAGCAGCGCTGAGTCGCCTTCTTACACCAGGGATGGGGTCGATGGCTACACCTTC. Supplemented by reference TRBV5-6 and TRBJ1-2, the full variable domain reads DAGVTQSPTHLIKTRGQQVTLRCSPKSGHDTVSWYQQALGQGPQFIFQYYEEEERQRGNFPDRFSGHQFPNYSSELNVNALLLGDSALYLCASSAESPSYTRDGVDGYTFGSGTRLTVV.

This clonotype occurred many times. The chain joins TRBV30 to TRBJ1-5; TRBD1 might be the D (6 bases). Trimming cost V 0 bases and J 7 bases, with 16 bases left between them. This CDR3 region has 15 residues. Germline V CDR1 and CDR2: GTSNPN, SVGIG (reference sequence). Here the CDR3 reads CAWSVRAGANQPQHF. In DNA, the CDR3 is TGTGCCTGGAGTGTTCGGGCAGGGGCTAACCAGCCCCAGCATTTT.

This chain joins TRBV7-2 and TRBJ2-5; a weak D match, TRBD1 (6 bases). Germline assignment: CDR1 SGHTA and CDR2 FQGNSA. Trimming took off 4 bases at V and 4 bases at J, with 16 bases between the two ends. CDR3 length: 15 amino acids. This chain's CDR3 is CASSYSPVRGETQYF. The CDR3 DNA is TGTGCCAGCAGCTACTCCCCGGTCAGGGGAGAGACCCAGTACTTC.